The 19 T cell receptor beta chains listed next were all sequenced from one sample in a study of T cells in lung cancer brain metastases. Sequencing used immunoSEQ multiplex PCR; TCRdb keeps in-frame clones, though not all of them. The table shows about 4,900 clones, with roughly 84% occurring only once. Sample: tumor tissue from the primary lung tumor. The receptors derive from a woman aged 50 to 60 with non-small cell lung cancer.

As regards this clone: The sample contains more than one DNA sequence encoding this CDR3. The rearrangement uses TRBV5-1 and TRBJ1-1, with D perhaps TRBD1 (5 bases). V was pared by 3 bases and J by 4 bases, with 13 bases between. The germline CDR1 and CDR2 sequences are SGHRS and YFSETQ. The CDR3 is made up of 14 amino acids. The CDR3 DNA is TGCGCCAGCAGCTCATCGATGGGGGTCACTGAAGCTTTCTTT. This gives the protein CASSSSMGVTEAFF.

J is TRBJ2-3 and V is TRBV1; the D call in the table, TRBD1, was not verified against the DNA. TRBV1 is marked as a pseudogene. The CDR3 contains 15 residues. In DNA, the CDR3 is TGCACCAGCAGCCACCTTTCCAGGGCAACAGATACGCAGTATTTT. This translates into CTSSHLSRATDTQYF.

The chain combines TRBV5-4 with TRBJ2-3; the match to TRBD1 covers 8 bases. The CDR3 has 15 residues. Germline lookup yields CDR1 SGHNT and CDR2 YYREEE (reference sequence). V lost 2 bases, J lost 3 bases, and 5 bases stayed unmatched. The CDR3 loop reads CASSLGQGWTDTQYF. The CDR3, as DNA: TGTGCCAGCAGCTTAGGACAGGGTTGGACAGATACGCAGTATTTT.

In this sample, this clone turned up a few times. The rearrangement joins TRBV28 to TRBJ1-1; no clear D. Germline CDR1 reads MDHEN; CDR2 reads SYDVKM. Between the trimmed V and J ends, which lost 7 bases and 3 bases, there was a span of 9 bases. The CDR3 sequence is 12 residues long. The chain's CDR3 is CASKSQYTEAFF. CDR3 DNA sequence: TGTGCCAGCAAGAGTCAGTACACTGAAGCTTTCTTT.

This chain links TRBV28 with TRBJ1-2; TRBD1 is a possible D gene (6 bases). CDR3 length equals 11 residues. CDR1 MDHEN and CDR2 SYDVKM come from the germline V gene. Trimming took off 7 bases at V and 8 bases at J, with 11 bases between the two ends. The CDR3 sequence: CASTSTGGYTF. The CDR3 DNA sequence: TGTGCCAGCACCTCGACAGGCGGCTACACCTTC.

The chain recombines TRBV2 with TRBJ1-1; perhaps TRBD1 as D (5 bases). Germline V lookup: CDR1 SNHLY, CDR2 FYNNEI. This CDR3 region has 13 residues. V gave up 4 bases and J gave up 4 bases, with 10 bases separating them. The CDR3 protein is CASSAGPGTEAFF. As DNA, the CDR3 is TGTGCCAGCAGTGCGGGACCGGGCACTGAAGCTTTCTTT.

The chain combines TRBV7-9 with TRBJ2-3, with 16 bases lining up with TRBD2. The CDR3 totals 19 residues. With 7 bases clipped from V and 2 bases from J, the junction kept 12 bases outside the gene matches. Germline V gene lookup returns CDR1 SEHNR and CDR2 FQNEAQ (reference sequence). The CDR3 DNA follows: TGTGCCAGCAACATACCGGGACTAGCGGGAGGGAGAGACACAGATACGCAGTATTTT. It is translated as CASNIPGLAGGRDTDTQYF. The entire variable domain, with the rest obtained from reference TRBV7-9 and TRBJ2-3, is as follows: DTGVSQNPRHKITKRGQNVTFRCDPISEHNRLYWYRQTLGQGPEFLTYFQNEAQLEKSRLLSDRFSAERPKGSFSTLEIQRTEQGDSAMYLCASNIPGLAGGRDTDTQYFGPGTRLTVL.

The chain recombines TRBV5-6 with TRBJ1-5, with a weak D call TRBD1 (5 bases). Germline V gene data show CDR1 as SGHDT and CDR2 as YYEEEE. This CDR3 region has 15 residues. V was trimmed by 1 base and J by 9 bases, leaving 17 bases between them. This CDR3 reads CASSLSGDEERPQHF. The CDR3 coding sequence is TGTGCCAGCAGCTTGTCGGGGGACGAGGAAAGGCCCCAGCATTTT.

The V call is TRBV6-5, the J call TRBJ2-1; no definite D call. This CDR3 has 11 residues. V lost 4 bases and J lost 6, with 4 bases in between. In germline, CDR1 is MNHEY, CDR2 SVGAGI. CDR3 nucleotides: TGTGCCAGCAGTTTCACCAATGAGCAGTTCTTC. Amino acids: CASSFTNEQFF.

The rearrangement uses TRBV4-1 and TRBJ1-1, with D possibly matching TRBD1 (5 bases). The CDR3 has 16 amino acids. Between the trimmed V and J ends, which lost 1 base and 0 bases, there was a span of 12 bases. Germline-derived CDR1 and CDR2 are MGHRA and YSYEKL. CDR3 bases: TGCGCCAGCAGCCAAGGAAGGGACTTCATGAACACTGAAGCTTTCTTT. It yields the protein CASSQGRDFMNTEAFF.

The chain couples TRBV7-9 to TRBJ2-5; 13 nucleotides agree with TRBD2. V shed 5 bases, J shed 3 bases, and the junction held 6 bases outside the gene matches. The CDR3 sequence is 16 residues long. The germline gives CDR1 SEHNR, CDR2 FQNEAQ (reference sequence). CDR3 in amino acids: CASSPTGTSGKETQYF. In DNA, the CDR3 is TGTGCCAGCAGCCCGACCGGGACTAGCGGGAAAGAGACCCAGTACTTC.

The chain carries TRBV7-9 and TRBJ2-1, with 8 bases aligning to TRBD1. The V gene's germline CDR1 is SEHNR and CDR2 FQNEAQ (reference sequence). After removal of 0 bases from V and 2 bases from J, the junction contained 9 bases not matched to a gene. The CDR3 is 18 residues long. The CDR3 loop reads CASSLAKGLGQAYNEQFF. The CDR3 coding sequence is TGTGCCAGCAGCTTAGCGAAAGGCTTGGGACAGGCCTACAATGAGCAGTTCTTC.

V usage is TRBV7-5 and J usage is TRBJ2-7; TRBD1 is taken as the D call from the table, unchecked against the DNA. TRBV7-5 is noted as a pseudogene. The CDR3 spans 14 residues. CDR3: CARSPGGVRYEQYF. The CDR3 DNA reads TGTGCCAGAAGCCCAGGGGGAGTTCGCTACGAGCAGTACTTC.

The V and J genes are TRBV18 and TRBJ2-3; D gene uncertain. CDR3 length: 12 residues. Trimming pared 2 bases from V and 2 bases from J, leaving 2 bases between. CDR1 and CDR2 (germline): KGHSH, LQKENI. In nucleotides, the CDR3 is TGTGCCAGCTCACCAGACACAGATACGCAGTATTTT. This translates into CASSPDTDTQYF.

This chain links TRBV7-8 with TRBJ2-1; 7 nucleotides line up with TRBD1. The CDR3 has 16 residues. From germline, CDR1 is SGHVS and CDR2 FQNEAQ. V lost 0 bases, J lost 7 bases, and 9 bases stayed unmatched. The DNA for the CDR3 is TGTGCCAGCAGCTTAGCATTCGGGACAGATTTTAATGAGCAGTTCTTC. This sequence encodes CASSLAFGTDFNEQFF. The full variable domain, completed using reference TRBV7-8 and TRBJ2-1, is GAGVSQSPRYKVAKRGQDVALRCDPISGHVSLFWYQQALGQGPEFLTYFQNEAQLDKSGLPSDRFFAERPEGSVSTLKIQRTQQEDSAVYLCASSLAFGTDFNEQFFGPGTRLTVL.

The chain recombines TRBV6-1 with TRBJ2-7, with a tentative D call TRBD2 (6 bases). Germline CDR1 is MNHNS and CDR2 is SASEGT. This CDR3 spans 12 amino acids. V gave up 7 bases and J gave up 2 bases, with 9 bases separating them. The CDR3 here is CASTRGTYEQYF. The CDR3 DNA sequence: TGTGCCAGCACACGGGGGACCTACGAGCAGTACTTC.

Only a few counts were recorded for this clone. The V call is TRBV7-9, the J call TRBJ1-3, with D unclear. Germline V gives CDR1 SEHNR, CDR2 FQNEAQ (reference sequence). The ends were cut back, 5 bases at V and 0 bases at J, with 17 bases in the middle. CDR3 length equals 17 residues. CDR3 region: CASSRMVGGSSGNTIYF. CDR3 bases: TGTGCCAGCAGCAGAATGGTCGGCGGGAGCTCTGGAAACACCATATATTTT. Drawing the rest from reference TRBV7-9 and TRBJ1-3, the complete variable domain is DTGVSQNPRHKITKRGQNVTFRCDPISEHNRLYWYRQTLGQGPEFLTYFQNEAQLEKSRLLSDRFSAERPKGSFSTLEIQRTEQGDSAMYLCASSRMVGGSSGNTIYFGEGSWLTVV.

This clone was counted once. One end of the junction does not line up with germline, which may come from a read error. This chain connects TRBV5-1 to TRBJ2-5; 10 bases are shared with TRBD1. CDR3 size: 19 residues. Germline CDR1 reads SGHRS; CDR2 reads YFSETQ. CDR3 nucleotides: TGCGCCAGCAGCTACGGGACAGGGGACACCTCAATGTACCAAAAGACCCAGTACTTC. It translates to CASSYGTGDTSMYQKTQYF.

The rearrangement links TRBV7-8 to TRBJ2-3; tentatively, D is TRBD1 or TRBD2 (6 bases each). CDR1 and CDR2 from the germline V gene are SGHVS and FQNEAQ. Trimming pared 5 bases from V and 3 bases from J, leaving 18 bases between. The CDR3 extends over 16 amino acids. CDR3 bases: TGTGCCAGCAGCCGTCGGTTAGGGGGGATGACAGATACGCAGTATTTT. As protein: CASSRRLGGMTDTQYF.